The T cell receptor (beta chain) described here comes from a study of T-cell reconstitution after alpha-beta-depleted transplantation in children. The germline V gene has CDR1 SGHVS and CDR2 FNYEAQ. The CDR3 loop spans 15 amino acids. The ends were cut back, 3 bases at V and 3 bases at J, with 15 bases in the middle. Preparing the TCRbeta library involved the use of unique molecular identifiers. Each CDR3 protein gets one entry after TCRdb re-called the PCR reads with MiXCR. The repertoire holds 500,000 or so distinct CDR3 sequences, approximately 32% seen once, with around 2.4% in the top ten. The origin of this receptor is a human donor who donated a stem cell graft to a child with aplastic anemia. This rearrangement joins TRBV7-6 to TRBJ2-7; D might be TRBD2 (5 bases). Sequenced here: PBMCs from the stem cell graft donor, sampled from the stem cell graft. The CDR3 nucleotides read TGTGCCAGCAGCTTCCGTGGGGAGTCCTACTACGAGCAGTACTTC. Translating it yields CASSFRGESYYEQYF.